A selection of T cell receptor beta chains follows, all from one sample in a study of shared clonotypes between healthy human individuals. This table comes from immunoSEQ multiplex PCR, and its TCRdb copy is limited to in-frame clones, with some not included. The sample contains around 1.6 million clones, 98% of which appear only once. Material: naive CD4+ T cells sorted from blood. The receptors were sampled from a man aged 30-40 years in good health. Both conserved end residues are part of each CDR3. The D gene is left open where the match is weak. For some rows the clone size is stated as once, few or many, or as a class when expanded; others skip it.

D gene	V gene	J gene	clone size	CDR3 DNA	CDR3 protein
TRBD2	TRBV6-4	TRBJ2-3	once	TGTGCCAGCAGTGACGGCGGGAGTTATACGCAGTATTTT	CASSDGGSYTQYF
TRBD2	TRBV18	TRBJ2-1	NA	TGTGCCAGCTCATCACTAGCGTTAGATGAGCAGTTCTTC	CASSSLALDEQFF
NA	TRBV6-6	TRBJ1-1	NA	TGTGCCAGCAGCAAACCCGACACTGAAGCTTTCTTT	CASSKPDTEAFF
TRBD1	TRBV7-6	TRBJ2-7	NA	TGTGCCAGCGCCAACCACGGGACAGGGCCTTACGAGCAGTACTTC	CASANHGTGPYEQYF
TRBD2	TRBV27	TRBJ2-3	NA	TGTGCCAGCAGTTTAGACGTACTAGCGGGAGTTACAGATACGCAGTATTTT	CASSLDVLAGVTDTQYF
TRBD1	TRBV25-1	TRBJ1-5	NA	TGTGCCAGCAGCTGGACAGGGGATGAGCCCCAGCATTTT	CASSWTGDEPQHF
NA	TRBV2	TRBJ2-2	NA	TGTGGTTGCGGACAGCAGAGGATGGCCGGGGAGCTGTTTTTT	CGCGQQRMAGELFF
NA	TRBV28	TRBJ2-3	NA	TGTGCCAGCAGTGCCGCTTTGACAGATACGCAGTATTTT	CASSAALTDTQYF
TRBD2	TRBV11-2	TRBJ2-7	NA	TGTGCCAGCAGCTTAGCGAACAAACTAGCGGGGTATACCTACGAGCAGTACTTC	CASSLANKLAGYTYEQYF
NA	TRBV5-1	TRBJ1-2	NA	TGCGCCAGCAGCGAAGCCGGGTCAGGAGGCTTTTTGTATGGCTACACCTTC	CASSEAGSGGFLYGYTF
NA	TRBV6-6	TRBJ1-3	NA	TGTGCCAGCAGGGTTGCACCCCCTGGAAACACCATATATTTT	CASRVAPPGNTIYF
NA	TRBV7-2	TRBJ2-3	NA	TGTGCCAGCAGCTTAGAGGCTAGCTTAGCTCCAGATACGCAGTATTTT	CASSLEASLAPDTQYF
NA	TRBV9	TRBJ2-7	NA	TGTGCCAGCAGCGTAGGGACCGGAAGCTCCTACGAGCAGTACTTC	CASSVGTGSSYEQYF
NA	TRBV7-9	TRBJ2-7	NA	TGTGCCAGCAGCCTACCCGGGGCAGCGCGGGGCCAGCAGTACTTC	CASSLPGAARGQQYF
TRBD1	TRBV6-5	TRBJ2-1	NA	TGTGCCAGCAGTCTAGACAGGGTCTATGAGCAGTTCTTC	CASSLDRVYEQFF
TRBD2	TRBV7-8	TRBJ2-3	once	TGTGCCAGCAGACGGACTAGCGGGAGGGCCGGAGATACGCAGTATTTT	CASRRTSGRAGDTQYF
NA	TRBV9	TRBJ2-2	NA	TGTGCCAGCAGCGTCGAACTGAACACCGGGGAGCTGTTTTTT	CASSVELNTGELFF
NA	TRBV5-4	TRBJ2-2	NA	TGTGCCAGCAGGGAATACAGGGTACGAACCGGGGAGCTGTTTTTT	CASREYRVRTGELFF
NA	TRBV19	TRBJ2-7	NA	TGTGCCAGTAGTGAGCCGACCGTCTCCTACGAGCAGTACTTC	CASSEPTVSYEQYF
NA	TRBV4-3	TRBJ2-3	NA	TGCGCCAGCAGCCAAGCGAAGGTTCCACGTACCGCAGATACGCAGTATTTT	CASSQAKVPRTADTQYF
TRBD1	TRBV4-1	TRBJ2-7	NA	TGCGCCAGCAGCCAAGGGGACAGGGGTCTGTACGAGCAGTACTTC	CASSQGDRGLYEQYF
TRBD2	TRBV7-3	TRBJ2-1	NA	TGTGCCAGCAGCTTAAATAGCGGGAGTGCGAAAGGGAATGAGCAGTTCTTC	CASSLNSGSAKGNEQFF
NA	TRBV9	TRBJ1-1	once	TGTGCCAGCAGCGTAGACCCCGGTGGGAGGCTCACTGAAGCTTTCTTT	CASSVDPGGRLTEAFF
TRBD1	TRBV10-1	TRBJ2-2	NA	TGCGCCAGCAGCCCCCATCAGGGGGCGAACGGGGAGCTGTTTTTT	CASSPHQGANGELFF
TRBD1	TRBV6-4	TRBJ2-7	NA	TGTGCCAGCAGCCGGGACAGGGGGACCTACGAGCAGTACTTC	CASSRDRGTYEQYF
NA	TRBV7-3	TRBJ2-5	NA	TGTGCCAGCAGCTTAACGTCACAGGGCCGGGAGACCCAGTACTTC	CASSLTSQGRETQYF
TRBD2	TRBV28	TRBJ2-7	NA	TGTGCCAGCAGTTTACCCCGGGCTAGCGGGTTCTACGAGCAGTACTTC	CASSLPRASGFYEQYF
NA	TRBV6-5	TRBJ2-3	NA	TGTGCCAGCAGGGGGCCTAGCTCCGCAAAAGATACGCAGTATTTT	CASRGPSSAKDTQYF
NA	TRBV9	TRBJ1-2	NA	TGTGCCAGCAGCGTAGAGGGGAGGAACTATGGCTACACCTTC	CASSVEGRNYGYTF
NA	TRBV5-1	TRBJ1-1	NA	TGCGCCAGCAGCTTGGGAGGCCAGAACACTGAAGCTTTCTTT	CASSLGGQNTEAFF